These 24 T cell receptor beta chains were all obtained from the same sample, sequenced in a study of long-term antiretroviral therapy in people with HIV. Version v3.0 of the immunoSEQ assay ran at survey level. TCRdb's copy holds only in-frame clones and misses some; the assay was immunoSEQ multiplex PCR. The profile shows 25,000 to 30,000 clones, over 80% of them singletons. Sequencing was performed on unsorted PBMCs, taken about 2.7 years after starting antiretroviral therapy. Every receptor here comes from a man aged 25 to 40 with HIV.

For the CDR3, the DNA is TGTGCCAGCAGCTTACGACCGACAGGGCTAACTGAAGCTTTCTTT. Amino acid sequence: CASSLRPTGLTEAFF. The chain combines TRBV28 with TRBJ1-1, with TRBD1 matching 7 bases. CDR3 size: 15 residues. Germline V lookup: CDR1 MDHEN, CDR2 SYDVKM. V trimming: 6 bases; J trimming: 5 bases; junction bases outside the gene matches: 12.

This clone was counted between two and nine times. The chain uses TRBV5-4 and TRBJ1-2; 12 bases are shared with TRBD1. V shed 6 bases and J 6 bases; nucleotides not matched to a gene: 18. This CDR3 is 18 amino acids long. Germline V lookup: CDR1 SGHNT, CDR2 YYREEE (reference sequence). DNA of the CDR3: TGTGCCAGCATCCGAGCCCGGGACAGGGGGCGTCGAGACCATGGCTACACCTTC. Residues: CASIRARDRGRRDHGYTF.

The V gene is TRBV5-1, the J gene TRBJ2-5; D possibly corresponds to TRBD2 (6 bases). Between the trimmed V and J ends, which lost 2 bases and 2 bases, there was a span of 16 bases. The CDR3 is 16 amino acids. The germline V gene has CDR1 SGHRS and CDR2 YFSETQ. CDR3 loop: CASSFRRGAVQETQYF. CDR3 nucleotides: TGCGCCAGCAGCTTTAGGAGGGGCGCGGTTCAAGAGACCCAGTACTTC.

V gene TRBV6-5 combines with J gene TRBJ2-2; 8 nucleotides line up with TRBD2. This CDR3 is built from 14 residues. V lost 3 bases and J lost 6; bases outside the gene matches: 3. Germline V gene lookup returns CDR1 MNHEY and CDR2 SVGAGI. The DNA of the CDR3 is TGTGCCAGCAGTTATCAGCGGGGGTCCGGGGAGCTGTTTTTT. Amino acids: CASSYQRGSGELFF.

The genes are TRBV13 and TRBJ2-2; D tentatively fits TRBD1 or TRBD2 (5 bases each). Germline CDR1 is PRHDT and CDR2 is FYEKMQ (reference sequence). V lost 3 bases to trimming and J lost 0 bases, with 8 bases between them. The CDR3 is made up of 15 amino acids. The CDR3 spells CASSLMGPNTGELFF. CDR3 in DNA: TGTGCCAGCAGCTTGATGGGACCGAACACCGGGGAGCTGTTTTTT.

The chain recombines TRBV14 with TRBJ2-2; a weak D match, TRBD2 (7 bases). Germline V gene sequence: CDR1 SGHDN, CDR2 FVKESK. This CDR3 is 17 amino acids long. V lost 1 base and J lost 3, with 15 bases in between. The CDR3 sequence is CASSQVAGAAYTGELFF. The CDR3 DNA follows: TGTGCCAGCAGCCAAGTTGCGGGGGCAGCGTACACCGGGGAGCTGTTTTTT.

V is TRBV10-3 and J is TRBJ1-5; 8 bases fit TRBD1. CDR1 is ENHRY, CDR2 SYGVKD, per germline. Trimming removed 2 bases from V and 2 bases from J; junction bases left unmatched: 2. The CDR3 has 15 residues. As DNA, the CDR3 is TGTGCCATCAGTGAGGGACAGGGAGGCAATCAGCCCCAGCATTTT. It yields the protein CAISEGQGGNQPQHF.

The chain is built from TRBV7-9 and TRBJ2-7, with 7 positions matching TRBD1. Germline V gives CDR1 SEHNR, CDR2 FQNEAQ (reference sequence). J gave up 4 bases and V 0 bases, and 3 bases lay outside the gene matches. This CDR3 spans 14 amino acids. This CDR3 is CASSLAGQLYEQYF. The CDR3 DNA reads TGTGCCAGCAGCTTAGCGGGACAGCTATACGAGCAGTACTTC. Variable domain in full (rest from reference TRBV7-9 and TRBJ2-7): DTGVSQNPRHKITKRGQNVTFRCDPISEHNRLYWYRQTLGQGPEFLTYFQNEAQLEKSRLLSDRFSAERPKGSFSTLEIQRTEQGDSAMYLCASSLAGQLYEQYFGPGTRLTVT.

This clone has just one count. CDR3 sequence: CASSLGTLSRNQPQHF. CDR3 coding DNA: TGTGCCAGCAGTTTAGGGACATTATCACGCAATCAGCCCCAGCATTTT. The chain combines TRBV28 with TRBJ1-5; D is possibly TRBD1 (6 bases). Germline V gives CDR1 MDHEN, CDR2 SYDVKM. CDR3 length: 16 residues. The germline V and J ends were trimmed by 2 bases and 2 bases, with 13 bases remaining between them.

The chain combines TRBV19 with TRBJ1-3; D remains ambiguous. This CDR3 has 17 amino acids. Germline CDR1 and CDR2: LNHDA and SQIVND (reference sequence). With 4 bases removed from V and 5 bases from J, the gap between germline ends came to 21 bases. The DNA for the CDR3 is TGTGCCAGTAGTAGGGATCATTCACCAACTACTCGAAACACCATATATTTT. Protein sequence: CASSRDHSPTTRNTIYF.

The V gene is TRBV14, the J gene TRBJ2-7, with 12 bases that match TRBD1. The V gene's germline CDR1 is SGHDN and CDR2 FVKESK. This CDR3 has 16 amino acids. Losses at the gene ends were 6 bases for V and 1 base for J; bases not matched to a gene: 7. The CDR3 sequence is CASRRSGQGASYEQYF. DNA for the CDR3: TGTGCCAGCAGACGCTCGGGACAGGGGGCATCCTACGAGCAGTACTTC.

V gene TRBV29-1 combines with J gene TRBJ1-1, with TRBD1 as a possible D gene (6 bases). With 3 bases removed from V and 6 bases from J, the gap between germline ends came to 11 bases. This CDR3 has 12 residues. The germline V gene encodes CDR1 SQVTM and CDR2 ANQGSEA. CDR3 DNA: TGCAGCGTTGAGAGGGGGGCCCCTGAAGCTTTCTTT. It is translated as CSVERGAPEAFF.

The chain combines TRBV21-1 with TRBJ2-5; the D call of TRBD2 is as the table states it, not checked on the DNA. TRBV21-1 counts as a pseudogene. CDR3 size: 15 residues. CDR3 sequence reads: CASSKAGLTKETQYF. The DNA of the CDR3 is TGTGCCAGCAGCAAGGCGGGACTAACCAAAGAGACCCAGTACTTC.

CDR3 region: CASSQGYEETQYF. The CDR3 region has the DNA TGCGCCAGCAGTCAGGGTTACGAAGAGACCCAGTACTTC. This chain links TRBV5-1 with TRBJ2-5; TRBD1 might be the D (5 bases). The V gene lost 5 bases and the J gene lost 3 bases, with 11 bases spanning the gap. Looked up from germline, CDR1 is SGHRS and CDR2 is YFSETQ. This CDR3 contains 13 residues.

CDR3 DNA: TGCGCCAGCAGCTCGGGCGGGGGGGGTACCTACGAGCAGTACTTC. Translated, it gives CASSSGGGGTYEQYF. The chain combines TRBV5-1 with TRBJ2-7, with 9 bases matching TRBD2. CDR3 length equals 15 residues. In germline, CDR1 is SGHRS, CDR2 YFSETQ. Trimming removed 3 bases from V and 2 bases from J; junction bases left unmatched: 6. The full variable domain, with the rest looked up from reference TRBV5-1 and TRBJ2-7, is KAGVTQTPRYLIKTRGQQVTLSCSPISGHRSVSWYQQTPGQGLQFLFEYFSETQRNKGNFPGRFSGRQFSNSRSEMNVSTLELGDSALYLCASSSGGGGTYEQYFGPGTRLTVT.

This chain connects TRBV19 to TRBJ1-5; D might be TRBD1 (5 bases). Germline CDR1 and CDR2: LNHDA and SQIVND (reference sequence). V lost 6 bases and J lost 2, with 11 bases in between. The CDR3 spans 14 residues. CDR3 region: CASSQTGGNQPQHF. The DNA of the CDR3 is TGTGCCAGTAGCCAAACAGGCGGCAATCAGCCCCAGCATTTT.

In nucleotides, the CDR3 is TGTGCCAGCACCGACCATACCTTAACGGGTGGCTACACCTTC. Translating it yields CASTDHTLTGGYTF. The chain has TRBV6-5 and TRBJ1-2, with unresolved D. The germline V and J ends were trimmed by 7 bases and 7 bases, with 19 bases remaining between them. There are 14 residues in the CDR3. Germline CDR1 MNHEY, CDR2 SVGAGI.

The chain is built from TRBV9 and TRBJ1-3; D remains unclear. This CDR3 is built from 13 residues. Looked up from germline, CDR1 is SGDLS and CDR2 is YYNGEE. The V gene lost 3 bases and the J gene lost 0 bases, with 4 bases spanning the gap. The CDR3: CASSAYSGNTIYF. DNA of the CDR3: TGTGCCAGCAGCGCCTACTCTGGAAACACCATATATTTT.

CDR3: CASSRGYQETQYF. CDR3 DNA sequence: TGTGCCAGCTCACGCGGGTACCAAGAGACCCAGTACTTC. The chain uses TRBV18 and TRBJ2-5; possibly TRBD2 for D (5 bases). Germline CDR1 and CDR2: KGHSH and LQKENI. Trimming pared 4 bases from V and 0 bases from J, leaving 6 bases between. CDR3 length equals 13 residues.

The count of this clone is one. J is TRBJ2-5 and V is TRBV9; D call uncertain. From germline, CDR1 is SGDLS and CDR2 YYNGEE. The V end lost 0 bases, the J end lost 4 bases, and 7 bases lay between the germline ends. This CDR3 spans 13 amino acids. CDR3 residues: CASSVEGSETQYF. CDR3 in DNA: TGTGCCAGCAGCGTAGAGGGTTCAGAGACCCAGTACTTC. The full variable domain, completed using reference TRBV9 and TRBJ2-5, is DSGVTQTPKHLITATGQRVTLRCSPRSGDLSVYWYQQSLDQGLQFLIQYYNGEERAKGNILERFSAQQFPDLHSELNLSSLELGDSALYFCASSVEGSETQYFGPGTRLLVL.

This clone came up once. The chain recombines TRBV2 with TRBJ1-4, with 7 positions matching TRBD1. The CDR3 loop spans 13 amino acids. The germline CDR1 and CDR2 sequences are SNHLY and FYNNEI. V lost 8 bases to trimming and J lost 1 base; unmatched junction nucleotides: 1. DNA for the CDR3: TGTGCCAGCGACAGGGTAACTAATGAAAAACTGTTTTTT. Amino acid sequence: CASDRVTNEKLFF.

The rearrangement uses TRBV27 and TRBJ2-3, with D maybe TRBD2 (5 bases). Between the trimmed V and J ends, which lost 5 bases and 6 bases, there was a span of 15 bases. This CDR3 has 14 residues. Germline lookup yields CDR1 MNHEY and CDR2 SMNVEV (reference sequence). This chain's CDR3 is CASSSGANWDTQYF. The CDR3 DNA follows: TGTGCCAGCAGTAGCGGAGCCAACTGGGATACGCAGTATTTT.

V is TRBV19 and J is TRBJ1-2; the D gene is possibly TRBD1 (6 bases). CDR1 and CDR2 from the germline V gene are LNHDA and SQIVND (reference sequence). V lost 5 bases to trimming and J lost 5 bases, with 9 bases between them. The CDR3 runs 12 residues. The CDR3 nucleotides read TGTGCCAGTAGTCGTCAGGGGTATGGCTACACCTTC. This gives the protein CASSRQGYGYTF.

The chain uses TRBV25-1 and TRBJ1-1; D gene ambiguous. The germline V gene has CDR1 MGHDK and CDR2 SYGVNS. Trimming took off 2 bases at V and 5 bases at J, with 9 bases between the two ends. The CDR3 length is 13 residues. CDR3 nucleotide sequence: TGTGCCAGCAGTGAACTGGGAGGAACTGAAGCTTTCTTT. Translating gives CASSELGGTEAFF.